Below are 2 T cell receptor beta chains sequenced from a single sample in a study of CD8 T cells in Susac syndrome (dated by TCRdb to about 2019). The method was the immunoSEQ multiplex PCR assay. RNA was extracted with the RNeasy kit and about 0.5 to 1 ug was reverse transcribed using random hexamers. Clones were called with MiXCR by TCRdb after fastp trimmed the public reads at Q25, and only in-frame beta chains were retained. All rows with the same CDR3 protein become a single entry with the most common DNA and genes. The table for this sample lists about 150,000 distinct CDR3 sequences; approximately 95% of them were counted only once. The ten largest clones capture 0.11% of the sample. The sequenced material came from CD4+ T cells from PBMCs. The origin of the receptors is a human donor with multiple sclerosis.

This clonotype was counted a single time. The V call is TRBV20-1, the J call TRBJ2-1, with 12 bases matching TRBD2. This CDR3 is 17 amino acids long. Looked up from germline, CDR1 is DFQATT and CDR2 is SNEGSKA (reference sequence). Unmatched junction bases numbered 12, after V lost 4 bases and J lost 5 bases. CDR3 bases: TGCAGTGCTACTCCTTTTGGACTAGCGGGACTAGACAATGAGCAGTTCTTC. It codes for CSATPFGLAGLDNEQFF.

The chain couples TRBV28 to TRBJ2-5; 10 bases are a match to TRBD2. Germline V gives CDR1 MDHEN, CDR2 SYDVKM. V shed 7 bases, J shed 4 bases, and the junction held 15 bases outside the gene matches. This CDR3 has 17 amino acids. For the CDR3, the DNA is TGTGCCAGCATCACCTCCAATAGCGGGAGGAGTCGAGAGACCCAGTACTTC. This gives the protein CASITSNSGRSRETQYF. The full variable domain, in which reference TRBV28 and TRBJ2-5 provide the parts outside the CDR3, is DVKVTQSSRYLVKRTGEKVFLECVQDMDHENMFWYRQDPGLGLRLIYFSYDVKMKEKGDIPEGYSVSREKKERFSLILESASTNQTSMYLCASITSNSGRSRETQYFGPGTRLLVL.